These 29 T cell receptor beta chains were sequenced from one sample in a study of identical twins. Using its own MiXCR run on the 5' RACE reads, TCRdb lists one record per CDR3 protein. The sample contains around 570,000 distinct CDR3 sequences, around a tenth of which appear only once. The same data also went into a second study, on yellow fever vaccine responses in identical twins.

Sequenced sample: PBMCs. All receptors derive from a young woman in good health.

The table lists this clonotype with a few counts. The V and J genes are TRBV12-3 or TRBV12-4 and TRBJ2-2; 9 nucleotides match TRBD1. The CDR3 is 18 residues long. The trim removed 5 bases at V and 6 bases at J, leaving 16 bases unmatched. CDR3 in amino acids: CASSNPDRGLPGAGELFF. The CDR3 nucleotides are TGTGCCAGCAGTAACCCGGACAGGGGCCTCCCGGGGGCCGGGGAGCTGTTTTTT.

This clonotype was picked up one time. The chain employs TRBV6-1 and TRBJ2-3; TRBD1 matches at 8 bases. The CDR3 spans 19 residues. Germline V gene lookup returns CDR1 MNHNS and CDR2 SASEGT. Trimming removed 5 bases from V and 1 base from J; junction bases left unmatched: 17. The CDR3 DNA reads TGTGCCAGCAGTCGGACAGGGAGTAGGACCTTATCCCGCACAGATACGCAGTATTTT. As protein: CASSRTGSRTLSRTDTQYF.

In this sample, this clonotype turned up many times. V and J are TRBV7-9 and TRBJ2-1, with 9 nucleotides matching TRBD1. The CDR3 consists of 13 residues. CDR1 is SEHNR and CDR2 is FQNEAQ in the germline V gene (reference sequence). The trim removed 4 bases at V and 9 bases at J, leaving 4 bases unmatched. The CDR3: CASSSQGAVEQFF. The CDR3 DNA sequence: TGTGCCAGCAGCTCACAGGGGGCTGTTGAGCAGTTCTTC.

The genes are TRBV28 and TRBJ2-2; TRBD2 aligns across 7 bases. The CDR3 runs to 15 residues. J gave up 4 bases and V 5 bases, and 7 bases lay outside the gene matches. The V gene's germline CDR1 is MDHEN and CDR2 SYDVKM. This CDR3 reads CASSTSGGGTGELFF. CDR3 nucleotides: TGTGCCAGCAGTACCTCTGGCGGGGGCACCGGGGAGCTGTTTTTT.

The chain employs TRBV5-1 and TRBJ2-1; no clear D gene. CDR3 length: 14 residues. V lost 2 bases to trimming and J lost 2 bases, with 8 bases between them. Germline CDR1 SGHRS, CDR2 YFSETQ. Here the CDR3 DNA reads TGCGCCAGCAGCTTCCTCCCAGCCTACAATGAGCAGTTCTTC. Translation gives CASSFLPAYNEQFF. Full variable domain (rest looked up from reference TRBV5-1 and TRBJ2-1): KAGVTQTPRYLIKTRGQQVTLSCSPISGHRSVSWYQQTPGQGLQFLFEYFSETQRNKGNFPGRFSGRQFSNSRSEMNVSTLELGDSALYLCASSFLPAYNEQFFGPGTRLTVL.

In this sample, this clonotype turned up many times. J is TRBJ2-3 and V is TRBV29-1; possible D gene TRBD1, 6 bases. In germline, CDR1 is SQVTM, CDR2 ANQGSEA. There are 13 residues in the CDR3. The germline V and J ends were trimmed by 4 bases and 3 bases, with 11 bases remaining between them. CDR3 DNA sequence: TGCAGCGTTGTACAGGGTGGGACAGATACGCAGTATTTT. This gives the protein CSVVQGGTDTQYF.

In this sample, this clonotype turned up many times. This chain uses TRBV6-5 with TRBJ2-7; D remains ambiguous. Germline V gives CDR1 MNHEY, CDR2 SVGAGI. The V and J ends lost 2 bases and 1 base respectively, with 6 bases between them. The CDR3 length is 13 residues. This CDR3 is CASSYGVSYEQYF. The CDR3 region has the DNA TGTGCCAGCAGTTACGGGGTTTCCTACGAGCAGTACTTC.

This clonotype occurred a few times. The genes are TRBV10-3 and TRBJ1-2, with D uncertain. V lost 7 bases, J lost 5 bases, and 14 bases lay in between. CDR1 ENHRY and CDR2 SYGVKD come from the germline V gene. The CDR3 is 13 residues long. Here the CDR3 DNA reads TGTGCCATCAAAGGTGAGCCTATATATGGCTACACCTTC. As protein: CAIKGEPIYGYTF.

This clonotype was recorded many times. This chain joins TRBV15 and TRBJ2-3, with unresolved D. The CDR3 sequence is 16 residues long. The germline V and J ends were trimmed by 2 bases and 2 bases, with 14 bases remaining between them. CDR1 LNHNV and CDR2 YYDKDF come from the germline V gene (reference sequence). CDR3 sequence reads: CATSRLPRLDTDTQYF. In nucleotides, the CDR3 is TGTGCCACCAGCAGATTGCCCCGCCTGGACACAGATACGCAGTATTTT. Looking up the rest from reference TRBV15 and TRBJ2-3 gives the full variable domain: DAMVIQNPRYQVTQFGKPVTLSCSQTLNHNVMYWYQQKSSQAPKLLFHYYDKDFNNEADTPDNFQSRRPNTSFCFLDIRSPGLGDTAMYLCATSRLPRLDTDTQYFGPGTRLTVL.

The V call is TRBV15, the J call TRBJ1-6; D unresolved. The CDR3 spans 12 residues. The V and J ends lost 1 base and 11 bases respectively, with 6 bases between them. Germline assignment: CDR1 LNHNV and CDR2 YYDKDF (reference sequence). The CDR3 coding sequence is TGTGCCACCAGCAGAGCGTTGCCACCCCTCCACTTT. Translating it yields CATSRALPPLHF.

This clonotype was seen more than once but under ten times. The rearrangement joins TRBV29-1 to TRBJ2-7; D remains ambiguous. Germline CDR1 is SQVTM and CDR2 is ANQGSEA. The CDR3 extends over 13 amino acids. The ends were cut back, 1 base at V and 2 bases at J, with 9 bases in the middle. CDR3 sequence: CSVEVTDTYEQYF. The CDR3 nucleotides read TGCAGCGTTGAAGTGACGGATACCTACGAGCAGTACTTC.

The table lists this clonotype with many counts. The chain uses TRBV29-1 and TRBJ2-1; D is unresolved. V was clipped by 6 bases and J by 8 bases, with 14 bases between them. This CDR3 spans 12 amino acids. Germline V gene sequence: CDR1 SQVTM, CDR2 ANQGSEA. The CDR3 DNA reads TGCAGCGTCACGGGTAGTTCCCATGAGCAGTTCTTC. It codes for CSVTGSSHEQFF.

This clonotype has a handful of counts. This chain joins TRBV10-3 and TRBJ2-2; a possible D gene is TRBD1 (5 bases). Looked up from germline, CDR1 is ENHRY and CDR2 is SYGVKD. The length of the CDR3 is 14 residues. The V end was cut by 4 bases, the J end by 1 base, with 7 bases between. CDR3 DNA sequence: TGTGCCATCAGTGCGACAGTGAACACCGGGGAGCTGTTTTTT. This gives the protein CAISATVNTGELFF.

This clonotype has just a few counts. The chain combines TRBV6-1 with TRBJ1-2; D gene uncertain. The CDR3 sequence is 13 residues long. Germline V gene data show CDR1 as MNHNS and CDR2 as SASEGT. Trimming cost V 8 bases and J 3 bases, with 13 bases left between them. CDR3 residues: CASQGPTYYGYTF. CDR3 DNA sequence: TGTGCCAGCCAAGGACCGACTTACTATGGCTACACCTTC.

This clonotype has more than one count but fewer than ten. This chain uses TRBV6-5 with TRBJ2-6; D is perhaps TRBD2 (6 bases). CDR1 MNHEY and CDR2 SVGAGI come from the germline V gene. Trimming stripped 4 bases from V and 0 bases from J, with 13 bases between. The CDR3 is 17 residues long. The CDR3 sequence is CASSSPGSSSGANVLTF. The CDR3 coding sequence is TGTGCCAGCAGTTCCCCCGGGAGTTCCTCTGGGGCCAACGTCCTGACTTTC.

This clonotype was observed a few times. This chain uses TRBV20-1 with TRBJ2-7; D not certain. The length of the CDR3 is 11 residues. Germline assignment: CDR1 DFQATT and CDR2 SNEGSKA (reference sequence). Trimming removed 3 bases from V and 4 bases from J, with 7 bases in between. The DNA of the CDR3 is TGCAGTGCTAGTTTTGGGTACGAGCAGTACTTC. The encoded protein is CSASFGYEQYF.

This clonotype occurred a few times. This chain uses TRBV30 with TRBJ2-3; weak D call: TRBD1 (6 bases). The V end lost 3 bases, the J end lost 9 bases, and 13 bases lay between the germline ends. Germline V gene sequence: CDR1 GTSNPN, CDR2 SVGIG (reference sequence). This CDR3 region has 12 residues. CDR3 region: CAWRLGARTQYF. The CDR3 nucleotides read TGTGCCTGGAGGTTGGGGGCAAGGACGCAGTATTTT. Looking up the rest from reference TRBV30 and TRBJ2-3 gives the full variable domain: SQTIHQWPATLVQPVGSPLSLECTVEGTSNPNLYWYRQAAGRGLQLLFYSVGIGQISSEVPQNLSASRPQDRQFILSSKKLLLSDSGFYLCAWRLGARTQYFGPGTRLTVL.

This clonotype has at least ten counts. V usage is TRBV7-2 and J usage is TRBJ2-7, with D perhaps matching TRBD2 (6 bases). The germline CDR1 and CDR2 sequences are SGHTA and FQGNSA. The germline V and J ends were trimmed by 3 bases and 0 bases, with 9 bases remaining between them. The CDR3 length is 14 residues. CDR3 in amino acids: CASSFVSGSYEQYF. DNA of the CDR3: TGTGCCAGCAGCTTTGTTAGCGGCTCCTACGAGCAGTACTTC.

This clonotype was counted between two and nine times. This rearrangement joins TRBV5-1 to TRBJ2-1; D may be TRBD1 (6 bases). V gave up 0 bases and J gave up 3 bases, with 10 bases separating them. The CDR3 length is 15 residues. The V gene's germline CDR1 is SGHRS and CDR2 YFSETQ. The CDR3 reads CASSLGQVNYNEQFF. The CDR3 coding sequence is TGCGCCAGCAGCTTGGGACAGGTGAACTACAATGAGCAGTTCTTC.

This clonotype occurred many times. CDR3 DNA sequence: TGTGCCAGCACGGGGGATAGCAATCAGCCCCAGCATTTT. Translated, it gives CASTGDSNQPQHF. The rearrangement uses TRBV2 and TRBJ1-5, with D perhaps TRBD1 (5 bases). Germline-derived CDR1 and CDR2 are SNHLY and FYNNEI. This CDR3 region has 13 residues. Trimming shortened V by 7 bases and J by 0 bases, and 7 bases separated the two germline ends. The full variable domain, its missing parts supplied by reference TRBV2 and TRBJ1-5, is EPEVTQTPSHQVTQMGQEVILRCVPISNHLYFYWYRQILGQKVEFLVSFYNNEISEKSEIFDDQFSVERPDGSNFTLKIRSTKLEDSAMYFCASTGDSNQPQHFGDGTRLSIL.

This clonotype came up a few times. A junction boundary mismatches the germline segment, possibly from a read error. The chain uses TRBV7-9 and TRBJ2-7; 14 bases line up with TRBD2. This CDR3 is 12 amino acids long. Germline lookup yields CDR1 SEHNR and CDR2 FQNEAQ (reference sequence). This CDR3 reads CASSGLAGGSNF. The CDR3 DNA reads TGTGCCAGCAGCGGACTAGCGGGAGGATCAAACTTC.

This clonotype was picked up a small number of times. V gene TRBV6-1 combines with J gene TRBJ2-1; 9 bases match TRBD2. This CDR3 is built from 14 residues. Trimming took 7 bases from V and 7 from J; bases not matched to a gene: 8. Germline V gene lookup returns CDR1 MNHNS and CDR2 SASEGT. The CDR3 loop is CASTRGSGRNEQFF. DNA of the CDR3: TGTGCCAGCACCCGGGGTAGCGGGAGAAATGAGCAGTTCTTC.

In regard to this clonotype: A much larger clone differs by one base, so this may be a read error. This chain connects TRBV14 to TRBJ2-7; no definite D call. Germline CDR1 is SGHDN and CDR2 is FVKESK. CDR3 length: 13 amino acids. V gave up 4 bases and J gave up 5 bases, with 12 bases separating them. Here the CDR3 DNA reads TGTGCCAGCAGCCTCCGGCAGAGCCACGAGCAGTACTTC. Protein sequence: CASSLRQSHEQYF. Supplemented by reference TRBV14 and TRBJ2-7, the full variable domain reads EAGVTQFPSHSVIEKGQTVTLRCDPISGHDNLYWYRRVMGKEIKFLLHFVKESKQDESGMPNNRFLAERTGGTYSTLKVQPAELEDSGVYFCASSLRQSHEQYFGPGTRLTVT.

This clonotype appeared many times. The chain couples TRBV12-3 or TRBV12-4 to TRBJ2-1; D gene ambiguous. The CDR3 spans 16 residues. V lost 3 bases and J lost 0, with 12 bases in between. The CDR3 region is CASSFPGSPSYNEQFF. The CDR3 DNA is TGTGCCAGCAGTTTCCCTGGTAGCCCCTCCTACAATGAGCAGTTCTTC.

The V call is TRBV20-1, the J call TRBJ2-3; 8 bases line up with TRBD1. CDR3 length: 15 residues. The V segment lost 0 bases and the J segment 4 bases; nucleotides outside the gene matches: 6. Germline CDR1 reads DFQATT; CDR2 reads SNEGSKA (reference sequence). The CDR3 region is CSARDRGPWADTQYF. CDR3 coding DNA: TGCAGTGCTAGAGACAGGGGGCCTTGGGCAGATACGCAGTATTTT.

The rearrangement uses TRBV18 and TRBJ2-7; 9 positions agree with TRBD1. CDR1 KGHSH and CDR2 LQKENI come from the germline V gene. Trimming took 1 base from V and 4 from J; bases not matched to a gene: 8. This CDR3 is 16 amino acids long. The CDR3 bases are TGTGCCAGCTCACCACTCCACACAGGGGGCGATTACGAGCAGTACTTC. It yields the protein CASSPLHTGGDYEQYF.

The chain employs TRBV18 and TRBJ2-3; 11 bases line up with TRBD2. Trimming took 3 bases from V and 0 from J; bases not matched to a gene: 2. CDR1 is KGHSH and CDR2 is LQKENI in the germline V gene. This CDR3 spans 16 amino acids. CDR3 DNA sequence: TGTGCCAGCTCACCGGTAGCGGGAGGGAGCACAGATACGCAGTATTTT. It yields the protein CASSPVAGGSTDTQYF.

This clonotype was seen a handful of times. V usage is TRBV5-1 and J usage is TRBJ1-5; maybe TRBD1 (6 bases). The CDR3 length is 14 residues. V was trimmed by 0 bases and J by 7 bases, leaving 11 bases between them. CDR1 and CDR2 from the germline V gene are SGHRS and YFSETQ. CDR3 nucleotide sequence: TGCGCCAGCAGCTTGGAGGGGGGGACCCAGCCCCAGCATTTT. Translating it yields CASSLEGGTQPQHF.

At least ten counts were recorded for this clonotype. This chain connects TRBV29-1 to TRBJ1-1; 11 nucleotides match TRBD1. There are 15 residues in the CDR3. J was trimmed by 5 bases and V by 5 bases; bases with no gene match: 10. The germline CDR1 and CDR2 sequences are SQVTM and ANQGSEA. The CDR3 DNA follows: TGCAGCGTTTTATTCCGGGACAGGGGGGGTACTGAAGCTTTCTTT. Encoded protein: CSVLFRDRGGTEAFF.